This TCR beta chain was sequenced in a study of T cell responses to AZD1222 COVID-19 vaccine. General observations from the study: With dominance at 160-218 and 743-854, vaccine-associated CD4 TCRs spanned spike.

This table comes from immunoSEQ multiplex PCR, and its TCRdb copy is limited to in-frame clones, with some not included. Of some 150,000 clones listed, over 90% are singletons. The V gene's germline CDR1 is MNHEY and CDR2 SVGAGI. V lost 6 bases, J lost 1 base, and 5 bases stayed unmatched. This CDR3 has 15 residues. Details on this clone: Its target is not known.

The chain joins TRBV6-5 to TRBJ2-2; 7 bases align to TRBD1. The starting material was peripheral blood, obtained on day 0 of AZD1222 vaccination. The TCR originated in an adult in good health. The CDR3, as DNA: TGTGCCAGCAGCCCCGGGACAGTGAACACCGGGGAGCTGTTTTTT. Translating gives CASSPGTVNTGELFF.